Shown below are 30 T cell receptor beta chains from a single sample sequenced in a study of graft-versus-host responses after intestinal transplantation. For these receptors, no antigen is known. Assay used: immunoSEQ multiplex PCR; TCRdb lists only in-frame clones, some missing. The sample yields about 100,000 clones, less than 90% seen once. The sample here was unstimulated CD4+ T cells sorted from spleen or lymph node cells, taken before intestinal transplant. These receptors came from a human donor who received an intestinal transplant.

The chain links TRBV2 to TRBJ2-1; 7 bases match TRBD2. Germline V gives CDR1 SNHLY, CDR2 FYNNEI. The CDR3 runs 14 residues. J gave up 2 bases and V 7 bases, and 5 bases lay outside the gene matches. CDR3 region: CASKGGSTYNEQFF. The CDR3, as DNA: TGTGCCAGCAAAGGCGGGAGTACCTACAATGAGCAGTTCTTC.

The chain is built from TRBV4-1 and TRBJ2-1; 7 bases are a match to TRBD2. The germline gives CDR1 MGHRA, CDR2 YSYEKL. V lost 2 bases, J lost 5 bases, and 12 bases stayed unmatched. CDR3 length: 17 amino acids. The CDR3 protein is CASSQRPLAVSNNEQFF. The CDR3 bases are TGCGCCAGCAGCCAACGCCCTCTAGCGGTATCTAACAATGAGCAGTTCTTC.

The rearrangement links TRBV5-1 to TRBJ1-5; D unclear. CDR3 length equals 14 residues. The germline gives CDR1 SGHRS, CDR2 YFSETQ. V lost 2 bases, J lost 2 bases, and 8 bases lay in between. The DNA for the CDR3 is TGCGCCAGCAGCTTTAGCCCGGGCAATCAGCCCCAGCATTTT. The encoded protein is CASSFSPGNQPQHF.

The chain joins TRBV2 to TRBJ2-7; D call uncertain. V dropped 4 bases and J dropped 6 bases, with 13 bases sitting between them. Per the germline V gene, CDR1 is SNHLY and CDR2 is FYNNEI. This CDR3 is built from 13 residues. CDR3 DNA sequence: TGTGCCAGCAGTGTAGTCTGGCTAACCGAGCAGTACTTC. Its protein is CASSVVWLTEQYF. The full variable domain, with the rest looked up from reference TRBV2 and TRBJ2-7, is EPEVTQTPSHQVTQMGQEVILRCVPISNHLYFYWYRQILGQKVEFLVSFYNNEISEKSEIFDDQFSVERPDGSNFTLKIRSTKLEDSAMYFCASSVVWLTEQYFGPGTRLTVT.

The chain uses TRBV6-6 and TRBJ1-6; no reliable D call. CDR3 length: 15 residues. Germline V gene data show CDR1 as MNHNY and CDR2 as SVGAGI (reference sequence). Trimming stripped 2 bases from V and 6 bases from J, with 11 bases between. The CDR3 DNA is TGTGCCAGCAGTTACCTTGGGGAGTCTAATTCACCCCTCCACTTT. Amino acid sequence: CASSYLGESNSPLHF.

V gene TRBV5-1 combines with J gene TRBJ1-3; tentative D call: TRBD1 (5 bases). The germline CDR1 and CDR2 sequences are SGHRS and YFSETQ. V was shortened by 7 bases and J by 4 bases, with 27 bases between the two germline ends. CDR3 length: 18 residues. The CDR3 loop is CASLHRDRNLVVGNTIYF. The CDR3 DNA sequence: TGCGCCAGCCTGCACCGGGACCGTAACCTAGTAGTAGGAAACACCATATATTTT.

The V gene is TRBV10-1, the J gene TRBJ2-3; 9 nucleotides align to TRBD2. Germline assignment: CDR1 WNHNN and CDR2 SYGVQD (reference sequence). The length of the CDR3 is 14 residues. The V and J ends lost 3 bases and 3 bases, in that order; junction bases with no gene match: 1. The CDR3 loop reads CASSDAGGTDTQYF. In DNA, the CDR3 is TGCGCCAGCAGTGATGCGGGGGGGACAGATACGCAGTATTTT.

This clone was found a few times. The chain has TRBV5-1 and TRBJ2-3; tentatively, D is TRBD2 (5 bases). Per the germline V gene, CDR1 is SGHRS and CDR2 is YFSETQ. The ends were cut back, 4 bases at V and 0 bases at J, with 12 bases in the middle. This CDR3 has 15 residues. The CDR3 nucleotides read TGCGCCAGCAGCACTGGGAGAGTGAGCACAGATACGCAGTATTTT. This gives the protein CASSTGRVSTDTQYF.

This clone was detected a few times. V and J are TRBV11-1 and TRBJ2-5; 7 nucleotides align to TRBD1. The length of the CDR3 is 18 residues. Germline V gene data show CDR1 as SGHAT and CDR2 as FQDESV (reference sequence). V shed 2 bases, J shed 3 bases, and the junction held 15 bases outside the gene matches. The chain's CDR3 is CASSLRGAVGGYEETQYF. The DNA for the CDR3 is TGTGCCAGCAGCTTACGTGGGGCGGTAGGGGGCTACGAAGAGACCCAGTACTTC.

V usage is TRBV21-1 and J usage is TRBJ1-2; the D segment call TRBD1 is taken from the table without a DNA check. TRBV21-1 is an annotated pseudogene. There are 17 residues in the CDR3. DNA for the CDR3: TGTGCCAGCAGCAAAGAAAAGGGGGCAATCGCGACCTATGGCTACACCTTC. This translates into CASSKEKGAIATYGYTF.

This clone was detected only a few times. The chain uses TRBV6-1 and TRBJ2-7, with 8 bases identical to TRBD1. Germline values: CDR1 MNHNS, CDR2 SASEGT. V was pared by 6 bases and J by 0 bases, with 7 bases of the junction left unmatched. CDR3 length: 15 residues. This chain's CDR3 is CASRSTGADSYEQYF. For the CDR3, the DNA is TGTGCCAGCAGGTCGACAGGGGCAGACTCCTACGAGCAGTACTTC.

This chain's CDR3 is CASSGPGQGVDSYEQYF. The CDR3, as DNA: TGTGCCAGCAGCGGCCCGGGACAGGGGGTGGATAGCTACGAGCAGTACTTC. The V and J genes are TRBV7-3 and TRBJ2-7, with 11 bases aligning to TRBD1. Trimming took 5 bases from V and 3 from J; bases not matched to a gene: 12. The CDR3 runs to 17 residues. Germline values: CDR1 SGHTA, CDR2 FQGTGA. Full variable domain (remainder filled in from reference TRBV7-3 and TRBJ2-7): GAGVSQTPSNKVTEKGKYVELRCDPISGHTALYWYRQSLGQGPEFLIYFQGTGAADDSGLPNDRFFAVRPEGSVSTLKIQRTERGDSAVYLCASSGPGQGVDSYEQYFGPGTRLTVT.

The V call is TRBV18, the J call TRBJ1-1; TRBD1 might be the D (5 bases). Germline loops: CDR1 KGHSH, CDR2 LQKENI. This CDR3 contains 15 residues. V dropped 6 bases and J dropped 5 bases, with 19 bases sitting between them. CDR3 coding DNA: TGTGCCAGCTCGCCAGGTCCCGGGGGAGAAACTGAAGCTTTCTTT. Amino acids: CASSPGPGGETEAFF. Variable domain in full (rest from reference TRBV18 and TRBJ1-1): NAGVMQNPRHLVRRRGQEARLRCSPMKGHSHVYWYRQLPEEGLKFMVYLQKENIIDESGMPKERFSAEFPKEGPSILRIQQVVRGDSAAYFCASSPGPGGETEAFFGQGTRLTVV.

The chain couples TRBV7-9 to TRBJ1-5; TRBD1 matches at 9 bases. CDR1 and CDR2 (germline): SEHNR, FQNEAQ (reference sequence). With V trimmed by 5 bases and J by 7 bases, 6 bases remained unmatched. This CDR3 has 14 amino acids. In DNA, the CDR3 is TGTGCCAGCAGCCCTCAACAGGGGGCCCAGCCCCAGCATTTT. Its protein product is CASSPQQGAQPQHF.

This chain connects TRBV5-1 to TRBJ2-1; possibly TRBD1 or TRBD2 for D (6 bases each). V lost 1 base, J lost 2 bases, and 16 bases lay in between. The CDR3 contains 17 residues. Germline V lookup: CDR1 SGHRS, CDR2 YFSETQ. The CDR3 is CASSLSYEGGPYNEQFF. The CDR3 region has the DNA TGCGCCAGCAGCTTGAGCTACGAGGGGGGACCCTACAATGAGCAGTTCTTC.

The chain combines TRBV6-1 with TRBJ2-7; 10 nucleotides agree with TRBD2. CDR3 size: 17 residues. CDR1 and CDR2 (germline): MNHNS, SASEGT. V gave up 4 bases and J gave up 3 bases; unmatched junction bases: 12. CDR3 residues: CASSASSGGYPHYEQYF. CDR3 DNA: TGTGCCAGCAGTGCCTCTAGCGGGGGTTATCCCCACTACGAGCAGTACTTC.

The J gene is TRBJ1-1, the V gene TRBV6-1; the match to TRBD1 covers 8 bases. This CDR3 comprises 14 residues. The V segment lost 6 bases and the J segment 3 bases; nucleotides outside the gene matches: 6. The germline CDR1 and CDR2 sequences are MNHNS and SASEGT. As DNA, the CDR3 is TGTGCCAGCAGAAGGACAGGGACGGACACTGAAGCTTTCTTT. Its protein is CASRRTGTDTEAFF.

This CDR3 is CASSVFPIPLTGELFF. In DNA, the CDR3 is TGTGCCAGCAGTGTTTTTCCAATACCCCTCACCGGGGAGCTGTTTTTT. The chain uses TRBV6-4 and TRBJ2-2; no clear D. V was cut by 4 bases and J by 4 bases, with 16 bases left in between. Germline CDR1 reads MRHNA; CDR2 reads SNTAGT. The CDR3 sequence is 16 residues long.

The chain combines TRBV5-1 with TRBJ1-3; the match to TRBD1 covers 8 bases. V lost 3 bases, J lost 0 bases, and 2 bases stayed unmatched. Looked up from germline, CDR1 is SGHRS and CDR2 is YFSETQ. The CDR3 runs 15 residues. The CDR3: CASSYRGDSGNTIYF. CDR3 DNA: TGCGCCAGCAGCTACAGGGGGGACTCTGGAAACACCATATATTTT.

The chain links TRBV28 to TRBJ1-1; D unresolved. The germline V gene has CDR1 MDHEN and CDR2 SYDVKM. The CDR3 runs to 15 residues. V lost 3 bases, J lost 1 base, and 12 bases lay in between. For the CDR3, the DNA is TGTGCCAGCAGTTTTCTGACGATCGGGAACACTGAAGCTTTCTTT. It is translated as CASSFLTIGNTEAFF.

The genes are TRBV11-2 and TRBJ1-2; a weak D match, TRBD1 (5 bases). The ends were cut back, 5 bases at V and 8 bases at J, with 21 bases in the middle. The germline CDR1 and CDR2 sequences are SGHAT and FQNNGV. This CDR3 has 15 residues. Written as DNA, the CDR3 is TGTGCCAGCAGCACCCAAATGGCGGGGCGGGGAGGCTACACCTTC. Translation: CASSTQMAGRGGYTF.

The chain links TRBV5-1 to TRBJ2-5; D is possibly TRBD2 (5 bases). V lost 3 bases to trimming and J lost 2 bases, with 17 bases between them. In germline, CDR1 is SGHRS, CDR2 YFSETQ. The CDR3 has 16 residues. DNA for the CDR3: TGCGCCAGCAGCTCATCGGAGGCTTCCCCACAAGAGACCCAGTACTTC. This encodes CASSSSEASPQETQYF.

CDR3 DNA: TGTGCCTGGAGCCTAGCGGCCAAAAACATTCAGTACTTC. Protein product: CAWSLAAKNIQYF. V and J are TRBV30 and TRBJ2-4; possibly TRBD2 for D (6 bases). Per germline, CDR1 GTSNPN and CDR2 SVGIG (reference sequence). V was shortened by 3 bases and J by 1 base, with 7 bases between the two germline ends. CDR3 length equals 13 residues.

The chain is built from TRBV5-1 and TRBJ1-1; D possibly corresponds to TRBD1 (5 bases). The CDR3 loop spans 16 amino acids. The germline V gene encodes CDR1 SGHRS and CDR2 YFSETQ. V was shortened by 1 base and J by 3 bases, with 16 bases between the two germline ends. This CDR3 is CASSLMEGPVHTEAFF. The CDR3 DNA reads as TGCGCCAGCAGCTTGATGGAGGGGCCGGTGCACACTGAAGCTTTCTTT.

The CDR3 reads CASSELGTGYGYTF. The CDR3 region has the DNA TGTGCCAGCAGTGAGTTAGGGACAGGGTATGGCTACACCTTC. V usage is TRBV2 and J usage is TRBJ1-2, with 9 bases aligning to TRBD1. Per germline, CDR1 SNHLY and CDR2 FYNNEI. The trim removed 3 bases at V and 5 bases at J, leaving 4 bases unmatched. CDR3 size: 14 residues. The variable domain in full, completed from reference TRBV2 and TRBJ1-2, reads EPEVTQTPSHQVTQMGQEVILRCVPISNHLYFYWYRQILGQKVEFLVSFYNNEISEKSEIFDDQFSVERPDGSNFTLKIRSTKLEDSAMYFCASSELGTGYGYTFGSGTRLTVV.

The table lists this clone with a count of one. The gene calls are TRBV6-5 and TRBJ2-7; the match to TRBD2 covers 8 bases. Trimming cost V 4 bases and J 5 bases; bases outside gene matches: 4. The CDR3 has 13 residues. Germline lookup yields CDR1 MNHEY and CDR2 SVGAGI. The CDR3 reads CASSLSAGDEQYF. CDR3 coding DNA: TGTGCCAGCAGTTTATCAGCGGGGGACGAGCAGTACTTC.

The chain has TRBV30 and TRBJ2-5; 8 bases agree with TRBD1. The germline CDR1 and CDR2 sequences are GTSNPN and SVGIG (reference sequence). The CDR3 runs to 13 residues. The V and J ends lost 0 bases and 7 bases, in that order; junction bases with no gene match: 4. CDR3 bases: TGTGCCTGGAGTGTAGAAGGACAGGGGACCCAGTACTTC. Its translation: CAWSVEGQGTQYF.

The chain is built from TRBV4-2 and TRBJ1-4; tentatively, D is TRBD1 (6 bases). Germline V CDR1 and CDR2: LGHNA, YNFKEQ. Trimming pared 4 bases from V and 1 base from J, leaving 10 bases between. The CDR3 consists of 15 residues. The CDR3 sequence is CASSREQGTNEKLFF. As DNA, the CDR3 is TGTGCCAGCAGCCGTGAACAGGGAACTAATGAAAAACTGTTTTTT.

The chain employs TRBV7-7 and TRBJ1-1; D is unresolved. Germline values: CDR1 SSHAT, CDR2 FNYEAQ (reference sequence). This CDR3 is built from 13 residues. V dropped 2 bases and J dropped 3 bases, with 7 bases sitting between them. CDR3 residues: CASSLSQDTEAFF. The CDR3 coding sequence is TGTGCCAGCAGCTTATCGCAGGACACTGAAGCTTTCTTT.

The CDR3 sequence: CASMEVTGYQETQYF. Written as DNA, the CDR3 is TGTGCCAGTATGGAAGTGACAGGGTACCAAGAGACCCAGTACTTC. The rearrangement links TRBV19 to TRBJ2-5; 7 positions match TRBD1. With V trimmed by 7 bases and J by 0 bases, 8 bases remained unmatched. Germline assignment: CDR1 LNHDA and CDR2 SQIVND (reference sequence). The CDR3 runs 15 residues. Variable domain in full (rest from reference TRBV19 and TRBJ2-5): DGGITQSPKYLFRKEGQNVTLSCEQNLNHDAMYWYRQDPGQGLRLIYYSQIVNDFQKGDIAEGYSVSREKKESFPLTVTSAQKNPTAFYLCASMEVTGYQETQYFGPGTRLLVL.